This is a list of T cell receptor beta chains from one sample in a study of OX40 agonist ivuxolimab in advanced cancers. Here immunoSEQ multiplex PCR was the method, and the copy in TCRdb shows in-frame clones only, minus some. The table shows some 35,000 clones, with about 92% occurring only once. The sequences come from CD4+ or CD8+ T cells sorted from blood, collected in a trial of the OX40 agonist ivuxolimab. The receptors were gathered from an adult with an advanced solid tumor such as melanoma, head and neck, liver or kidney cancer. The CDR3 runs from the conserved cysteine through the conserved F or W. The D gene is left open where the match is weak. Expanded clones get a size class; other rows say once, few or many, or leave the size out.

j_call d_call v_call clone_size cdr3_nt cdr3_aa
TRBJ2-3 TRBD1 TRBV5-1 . TGCGCCAGCACCCAGGGGACAGGAGGGGCAGATACGCAGTATTTT CASTQGTGGADTQYF
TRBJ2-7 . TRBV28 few TGTGCCAGCAGCCCCAGGGGCCCTTACGAGCAGTACTTC CASSPRGPYEQYF
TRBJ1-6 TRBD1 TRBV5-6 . TGTGCCAGCAGCTCGAGCAGGACAGGGAATAATTCACCCCTCCACTTT CASSSSRTGNNSPLHF
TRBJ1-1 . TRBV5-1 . TGCGCCAGCAGCCCCCGTAGCGCGGACACTGAAGCTTTCTTT CASSPRSADTEAFF
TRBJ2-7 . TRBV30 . TGTGCCTGGGGCCTACTAGGAGCTAGCTCCTACGAGCAGTACTTC CAWGLLGASSYEQYF
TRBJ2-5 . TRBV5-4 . TGTGCCAGCAGCCATCCGCGGGCCCTAGGGGAGACCCAGTACTTC CASSHPRALGETQYF
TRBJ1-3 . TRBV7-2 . TGTGCCAGCAGCTTAAGAGTAATAACTGCAGGAAACACCATATATTTT CASSLRVITAGNTIYF
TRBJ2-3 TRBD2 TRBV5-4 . TGTGCCAGCAGCGGTTCTAGCGGGAGGGACGGGGATACGCAGTATTTT CASSGSSGRDGDTQYF
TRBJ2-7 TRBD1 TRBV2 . TGTGCCAGCACCCCGGCTTTGGGACAGGGCCCCATCTACGAGCAGTACTTC CASTPALGQGPIYEQYF
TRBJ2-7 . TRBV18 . TGTGCCAGCTCACCCCGGACGGCTTCCTACGAGCAGTACTTC CASSPRTASYEQYF
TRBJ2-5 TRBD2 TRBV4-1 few TGCGCCAGCAGCCCCTCCCTAGCGGGAGGGCCGGAGACCCAGTACTTC CASSPSLAGGPETQYF
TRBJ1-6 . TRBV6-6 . TGTGCCAGCAGTTGGGGGAATTCACCCCTCCACTTT CASSWGNSPLHF
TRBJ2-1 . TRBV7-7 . TGTGCCAGCAGCCCCGGGACGCCCAATGAGCAGTTCTTC CASSPGTPNEQFF
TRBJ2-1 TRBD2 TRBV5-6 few TGTGCCAGCAGCCCGACCAGCGGGAGGGCCCTCAATGAGCAGTTCTTC CASSPTSGRALNEQFF
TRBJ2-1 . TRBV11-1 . TGTGCCAGCAGCACGGGACTCCCAGGGAATGAGCAGTTCTTC CASSTGLPGNEQFF
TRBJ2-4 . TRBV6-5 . TGTGCCAGCAGTTACCGAGAGGGGGCCAAAAACATTCAGTACTTC CASSYREGAKNIQYF
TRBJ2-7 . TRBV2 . TGTGCCAGCAGCGTATTCTACGAGCAGTACTTC CASSVFYEQYF
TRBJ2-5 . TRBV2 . TGTGCCAGCAGTGTAGAGGTAGTCCCTTACTTC CASSVEVVPYF
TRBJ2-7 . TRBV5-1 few TGCGCCAGCAGCCCGCAGGGTTCCTACGAGCAGTACTTC CASSPQGSYEQYF
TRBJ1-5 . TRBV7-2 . TGTGCCAGCAGCTTAGATAACCCAGTGGTCCAGCATTTT CASSLDNPVVQHF
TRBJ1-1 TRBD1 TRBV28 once TGTGCCAGCAGTTCGGGACAGGGGACAGGATTGAACACTGAAGCTTTCTTT CASSSGQGTGLNTEAFF
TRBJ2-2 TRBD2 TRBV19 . TGTGCCAGTAGTCCGGGACTAGCGGGCGGGGAGCTGTTTTTT CASSPGLAGGELFF